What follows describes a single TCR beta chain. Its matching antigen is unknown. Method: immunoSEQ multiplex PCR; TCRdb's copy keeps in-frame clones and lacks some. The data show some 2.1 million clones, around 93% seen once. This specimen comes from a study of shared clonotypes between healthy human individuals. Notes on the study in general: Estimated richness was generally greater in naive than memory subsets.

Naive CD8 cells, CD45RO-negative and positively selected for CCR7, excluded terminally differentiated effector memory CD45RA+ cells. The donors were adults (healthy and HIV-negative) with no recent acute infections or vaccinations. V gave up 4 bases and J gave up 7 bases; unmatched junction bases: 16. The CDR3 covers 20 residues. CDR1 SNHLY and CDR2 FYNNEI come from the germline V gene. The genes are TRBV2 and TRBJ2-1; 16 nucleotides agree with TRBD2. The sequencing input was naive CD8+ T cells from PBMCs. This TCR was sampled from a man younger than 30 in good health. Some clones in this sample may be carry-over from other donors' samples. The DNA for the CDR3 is TGTGCCAGCAGTGGGGTAGAGGGACTAGCGGGAGGGCAGTCCGAAAATGAGCAGTTCTTC. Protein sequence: CASSGVEGLAGGQSENEQFF.